The present T cell receptor (beta chain) was sequenced within a study of T-cell reconstitution after alpha-beta-depleted transplantation in children. During its preparation, the TCRbeta library received unique molecular identifiers. TCRdb fed the PCR reads into MiXCR, producing one record per CDR3 protein. Found here are fewer than 500,000 distinct CDR3 sequences, 43% of them singletons; the top ten hold around 29%. The receptor was isolated from a girl between 2 and 10 years old with aplastic anemia, due to receive a stem cell transplant. The source material was PBMCs, sampled before TCRalphabeta/CD19-depleted stem cell transplant.

CDR3 in amino acids: CASSRRLAGSDEQFF. The CDR3, as DNA: TGCGCCAGCAGCCGTAGACTAGCGGGATCCGATGAGCAGTTCTTC. The J gene is TRBJ2-1, the V gene TRBV4-1, with TRBD2 matching 11 bases. The CDR3 sequence is 15 residues long. V trimming: 4 bases; J trimming: 8 bases; junction bases outside the gene matches: 7. Per germline, CDR1 MGHRA and CDR2 YSYEKL.